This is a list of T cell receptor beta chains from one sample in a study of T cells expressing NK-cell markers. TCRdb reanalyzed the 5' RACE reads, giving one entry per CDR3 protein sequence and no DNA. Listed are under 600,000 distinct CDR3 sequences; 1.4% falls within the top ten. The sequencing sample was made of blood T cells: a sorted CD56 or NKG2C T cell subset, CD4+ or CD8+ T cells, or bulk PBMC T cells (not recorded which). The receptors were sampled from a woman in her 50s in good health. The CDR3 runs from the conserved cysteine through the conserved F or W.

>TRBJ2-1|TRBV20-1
CSAREGFGAVSHNEQFF
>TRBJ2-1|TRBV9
CASSVPSSNEQFF
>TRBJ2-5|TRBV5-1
CASNQGGPEETQYF
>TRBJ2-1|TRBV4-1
CASSQDPRGIYNEQFF
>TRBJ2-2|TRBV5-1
CASSPRGSGELFF
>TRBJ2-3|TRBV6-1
CASSEGGGLDTQYF
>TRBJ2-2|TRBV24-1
CATSDLRRRGATGELFF
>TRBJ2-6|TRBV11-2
CASSSGTSGSGANVLTF
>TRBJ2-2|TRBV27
CASSSDSAGELFF
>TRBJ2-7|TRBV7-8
CASSRSSYEQYF
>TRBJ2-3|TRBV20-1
CSAREGYTQYF
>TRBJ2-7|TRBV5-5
CASSLAGGGFYEQYF
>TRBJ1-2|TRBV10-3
CAISEFAETDHGYTF